Detailed here is one T cell receptor beta chain. The record originates from a study of blood T cell repertoires in COVID-19. At the level of the study: Samples taken during acute and convalescent COVID-19 were collected in the United States, Italy and Spain. Sample material is recorded as cDNA or gDNA derived from T cells, B-cell-depleted T cells, or PBMCs.

In the original analysis: Estimation of nucleated cell counts relied on the amplification of reference gene primers. Generated by immunoSEQ multiplex PCR, the TCRdb table keeps only in-frame clones and is missing some. V and J calls and clone size are those listed in that table; D and trimming were worked out from the DNA. The table has roughly 250,000 clones, 80% to 95% seen once. Followed longitudinally, the Seattle patients had been enrolled during active infection. Specimen: peripheral blood. The sequence was collected from a man aged 30 to 39 with COVID-19, enrolled during active disease.

The CDR3 bases are TGTGCCAGTAGTAAGAACCCGACAGGGGGAGAGACCCAGTACTTC. Its translation is CASSKNPTGGETQYF. The genes are TRBV19 and TRBJ2-5; 9 bases line up with TRBD1. Germline CDR1 is LNHDA and CDR2 is SQIVND (reference sequence). Trimming cost V 4 bases and J 4 bases; bases outside gene matches: 7. The CDR3 contains 15 residues.